Presented here are 12 T cell receptor beta chains from one specimen sequenced in a study of OX40 agonist ivuxolimab in advanced cancers. The table came from immunoSEQ multiplex PCR; TCRdb's copy has only in-frame clones and leaves some out. This table holds about 58,000 clones, 70% to 90% found once. Source: CD4+ or CD8+ T cells sorted from blood, taken in a trial of the OX40 agonist ivuxolimab. The receptor set was obtained from an adult with an advanced solid tumor such as melanoma, head and neck, liver or kidney cancer.

The V gene is TRBV11-2, the J gene TRBJ2-1; TRBD2 matches 7 bases. This CDR3 has 14 amino acids. Germline V gene sequence: CDR1 SGHAT, CDR2 FQNNGV. Trimming removed 1 base from V and 6 bases from J; junction bases left unmatched: 3. CDR3 bases: TGTGCCAGCAGCTTAGTGGGCGGGGGCAATGAGCAGTTCTTC. It yields the protein CASSLVGGGNEQFF.

The chain carries TRBV27 and TRBJ2-2, with D possibly being TRBD1 (6 bases). Germline V gene data show CDR1 as MNHEY and CDR2 as SMNVEV (reference sequence). The CDR3 loop spans 17 amino acids. With 7 bases removed from V and 3 bases from J, the gap between germline ends came to 21 bases. This CDR3 reads CASTGNRADRDTGELFF. The CDR3 DNA reads as TGTGCCAGCACCGGGAACAGGGCTGATAGGGACACCGGGGAGCTGTTTTTT.

The rearrangement uses TRBV28 and TRBJ1-6; the D is unclear. Looked up from germline, CDR1 is MDHEN and CDR2 is SYDVKM. The ends were cut back, 6 bases at V and 0 bases at J, with 12 bases in the middle. This CDR3 has 16 residues. The CDR3 spells CASRTVRASYNSPLHF. The CDR3 region has the DNA TGTGCCAGCAGAACAGTGCGAGCCTCCTATAATTCACCCCTCCACTTT.

This chain joins TRBV5-6 and TRBJ1-5, with no clear D. Trimming removed 1 base at V and 1 base at J, with 9 bases between. Germline assignment: CDR1 SGHDT and CDR2 YYEEEE. CDR3 length equals 15 residues. CDR3 residues: CASSLTQGSNQPQHF. CDR3 in DNA: TGTGCCAGCAGCTTGACACAAGGGAGCAATCAGCCCCAGCATTTT.

The chain carries TRBV6-6 and TRBJ2-7; D perhaps matches TRBD1 (6 bases). V was shortened by 0 bases and J by 6 bases, with 6 bases between the two germline ends. This CDR3 has 12 residues. Per the germline V gene, CDR1 is MNHNY and CDR2 is SVGAGI (reference sequence). The CDR3 protein is CASSYSGGEQYF. The DNA for the CDR3 is TGTGCCAGCAGTTACTCAGGGGGCGAGCAGTACTTC.

The chain recombines TRBV27 with TRBJ2-5; no clear D. The CDR3 sequence is 14 residues long. Germline values: CDR1 MNHEY, CDR2 SMNVEV (reference sequence). The ends were cut back, 3 bases at V and 4 bases at J, with 12 bases in the middle. The CDR3 region has the DNA TGTGCCAGCAGTTTGACCCAGGACGGAGAGACCCAGTACTTC. Translated, it gives CASSLTQDGETQYF.

The chain carries TRBV28 and TRBJ2-1; D is perhaps TRBD1 or TRBD2 (5 bases each). Trimming took 5 bases from V and 9 from J, leaving 17 bases between them. This CDR3 is 14 amino acids long. Germline V gene lookup returns CDR1 MDHEN and CDR2 SYDVKM. The CDR3 reads CASSTNRLAGEQFF. CDR3 coding DNA: TGTGCCAGCAGTACAAACAGGTTGGCGGGTGAGCAGTTCTTC.

This rearrangement joins TRBV13 to TRBJ2-7, with 11 bases that match TRBD2. The CDR3 runs to 15 residues. The germline V gene has CDR1 PRHDT and CDR2 FYEKMQ (reference sequence). Trimming took 5 bases from V and 3 from J; bases not matched to a gene: 6. CDR3 in DNA: TGTGCCAGCAGCGGGAGGCTAGCGGGAGGCTACGAGCAGTACTTC. Translated: CASSGRLAGGYEQYF.

This chain links TRBV5-6 with TRBJ1-1, with D uncertain. Germline-derived CDR1 and CDR2 are SGHDT and YYEEEE. Trimming cost V 4 bases and J 5 bases, with 15 bases left between them. The CDR3 consists of 14 residues. The CDR3 region is CASSQEGTGTEAFF. The CDR3 DNA reads TGTGCCAGCAGCCAAGAAGGCACGGGGACTGAAGCTTTCTTT.

The rearrangement links TRBV7-8 to TRBJ2-1; 11 nucleotides align to TRBD2. From germline, CDR1 is SGHVS and CDR2 FQNEAQ. This CDR3 spans 16 amino acids. Trimming at V came to 5 bases and at J to 6 bases, leaving 9 bases not matched to a gene. The CDR3 loop is CASSRSTSGSLNEQFF. CDR3 DNA sequence: TGTGCCAGCAGCCGTTCAACTAGCGGGAGCCTCAATGAGCAGTTCTTC.

The chain recombines TRBV5-1 with TRBJ2-6; no clear D gene. Between the trimmed V and J ends, which lost 2 bases and 0 bases, there was a span of 12 bases. The CDR3 runs 17 residues. Germline CDR1 reads SGHRS; CDR2 reads YFSETQ. In DNA, the CDR3 is TGCGCCAGCAGCTTCGGCATTTCGAGCTCTGGGGCCAACGTCCTGACTTTC. It codes for CASSFGISSSGANVLTF. Full variable domain (rest looked up from reference TRBV5-1 and TRBJ2-6): KAGVTQTPRYLIKTRGQQVTLSCSPISGHRSVSWYQQTPGQGLQFLFEYFSETQRNKGNFPGRFSGRQFSNSRSEMNVSTLELGDSALYLCASSFGISSSGANVLTFGAGSRLTVL.

This chain connects TRBV28 to TRBJ1-5; TRBD1 might be the D (5 bases). The germline CDR1 and CDR2 sequences are MDHEN and SYDVKM. Trimming pared 3 bases from V and 2 bases from J, leaving 8 bases between. The CDR3 loop spans 14 amino acids. Here the CDR3 DNA reads TGTGCCAGCAGTTTCCAGGGCGGCAATCAGCCCCAGCATTTT. Translation: CASSFQGGNQPQHF.